This TCR beta chain comes out of a study of shared clonotypes between healthy human individuals. This CDR3 is 11 amino acids long. Trimming left V 3 bases short and J 6 bases short, with 6 bases between. Germline CDR1 is MDHEN and CDR2 is SYDVKM. Profiled with immunoSEQ multiplex PCR; TCRdb holds only in-frame clones, not every one. The data hold 2 million to 2.5 million clones, with 85% to 95% observed a single time. Sequenced: naive CD4+ T cells from PBMCs. Subset: CD45RA+ positively selected. The sequence derives from a man between 18 and 29 years old in good health. Some clones in this sample may be carry-over from other donors' samples. The chain has TRBV28 and TRBJ2-7; no reliable D call. For the CDR3, the DNA is TGTGCCAGCAGTTTTATGGGCGAGCAGTACTTC. It is translated as CASSFMGEQYF.